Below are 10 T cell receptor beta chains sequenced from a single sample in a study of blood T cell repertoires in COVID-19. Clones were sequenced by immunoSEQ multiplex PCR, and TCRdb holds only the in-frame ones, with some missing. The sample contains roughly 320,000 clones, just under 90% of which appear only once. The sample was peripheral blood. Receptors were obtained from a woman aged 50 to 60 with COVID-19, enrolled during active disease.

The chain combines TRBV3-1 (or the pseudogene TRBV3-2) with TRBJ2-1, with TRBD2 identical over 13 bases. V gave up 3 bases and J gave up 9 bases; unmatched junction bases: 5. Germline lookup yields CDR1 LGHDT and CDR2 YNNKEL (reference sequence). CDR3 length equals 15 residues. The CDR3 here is CASSHGLAGEGEQFF. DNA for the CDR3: TGTGCCAGCAGCCACGGACTAGCGGGAGAAGGTGAGCAGTTCTTC.

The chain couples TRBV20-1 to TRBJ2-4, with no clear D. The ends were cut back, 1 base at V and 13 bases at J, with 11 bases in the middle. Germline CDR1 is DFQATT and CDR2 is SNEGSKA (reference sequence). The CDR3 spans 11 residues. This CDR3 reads CSARVLQIQYF. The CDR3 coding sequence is TGCAGTGCTAGAGTTTTACAGATACAGTACTTC.

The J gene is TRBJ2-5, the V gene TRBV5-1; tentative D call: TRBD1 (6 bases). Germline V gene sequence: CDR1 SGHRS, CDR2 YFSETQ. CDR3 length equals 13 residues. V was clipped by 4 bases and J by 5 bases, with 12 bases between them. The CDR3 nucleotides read TGCGCCAGCAGCGTTACAGGGCCCGAGACCCAGTACTTC. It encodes CASSVTGPETQYF.

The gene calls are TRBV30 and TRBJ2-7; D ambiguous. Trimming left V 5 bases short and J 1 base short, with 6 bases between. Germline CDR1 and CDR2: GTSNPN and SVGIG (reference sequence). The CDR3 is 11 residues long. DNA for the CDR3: TGTGCCTGGGGGTCTTCCTACGAGCAGTACTTC. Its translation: CAWGSSYEQYF.

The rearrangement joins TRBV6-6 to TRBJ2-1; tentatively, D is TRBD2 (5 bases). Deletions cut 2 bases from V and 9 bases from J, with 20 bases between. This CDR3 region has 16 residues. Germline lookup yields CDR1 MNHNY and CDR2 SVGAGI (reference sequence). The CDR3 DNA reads TGTGCCAGCAGTTACGGACTCCCTGAGACCGTCAGTGAGCAGTTCTTC. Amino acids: CASSYGLPETVSEQFF.

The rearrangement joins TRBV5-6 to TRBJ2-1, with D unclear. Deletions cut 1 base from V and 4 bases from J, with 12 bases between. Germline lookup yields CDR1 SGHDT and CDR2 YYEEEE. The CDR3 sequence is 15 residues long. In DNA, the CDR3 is TGTGCCAGCAGCTTGACCGGAGTGTCTTACAATGAGCAGTTCTTC. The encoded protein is CASSLTGVSYNEQFF. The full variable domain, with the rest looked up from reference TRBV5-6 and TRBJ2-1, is DAGVTQSPTHLIKTRGQQVTLRCSPKSGHDTVSWYQQALGQGPQFIFQYYEEEERQRGNFPDRFSGHQFPNYSSELNVNALLLGDSALYLCASSLTGVSYNEQFFGPGTRLTVL.

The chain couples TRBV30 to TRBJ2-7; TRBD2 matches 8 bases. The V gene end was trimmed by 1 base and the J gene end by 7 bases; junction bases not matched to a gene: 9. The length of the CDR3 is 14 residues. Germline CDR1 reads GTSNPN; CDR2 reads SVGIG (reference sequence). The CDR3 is CAWSAWGLGVEQYF. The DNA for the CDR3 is TGTGCCTGGAGTGCCTGGGGACTAGGTGTAGAGCAGTACTTC.

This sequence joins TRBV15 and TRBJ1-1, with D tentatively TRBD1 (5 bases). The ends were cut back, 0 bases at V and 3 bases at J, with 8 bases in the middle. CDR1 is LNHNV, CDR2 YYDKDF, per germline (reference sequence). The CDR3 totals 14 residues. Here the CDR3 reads CATSRDTQDTEAFF. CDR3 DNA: TGTGCCACCAGCAGAGATACACAGGACACTGAAGCTTTCTTT. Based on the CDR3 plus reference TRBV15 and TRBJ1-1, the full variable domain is DAMVIQNPRYQVTQFGKPVTLSCSQTLNHNVMYWYQQKSSQAPKLLFHYYDKDFNNEADTPDNFQSRRPNTSFCFLDIRSPGLGDTAMYLCATSRDTQDTEAFFGQGTRLTVV.

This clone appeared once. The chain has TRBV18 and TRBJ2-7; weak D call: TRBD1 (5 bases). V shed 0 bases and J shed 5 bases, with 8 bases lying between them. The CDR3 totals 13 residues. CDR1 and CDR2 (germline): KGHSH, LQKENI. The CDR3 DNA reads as TGTGCCAGCTCACCACCGGGCAGGGACGAGCAGTACTTC. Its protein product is CASSPPGRDEQYF.

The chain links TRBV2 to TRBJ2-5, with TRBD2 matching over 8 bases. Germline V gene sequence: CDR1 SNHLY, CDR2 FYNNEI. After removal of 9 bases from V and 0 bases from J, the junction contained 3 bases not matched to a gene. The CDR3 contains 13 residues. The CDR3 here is CARLADDQETQYF. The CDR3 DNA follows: TGTGCCAGACTAGCGGACGACCAAGAGACCCAGTACTTC.